This T cell receptor (beta chain) originates from a study of T-cell reconstitution after alpha-beta-depleted transplantation in children. Using unique molecular identifiers, the investigators prepared the TCRbeta library. Using its own MiXCR run on the PCR reads, TCRdb lists one record per CDR3 protein. The profile covers around 700,000 distinct CDR3 sequences, with roughly 13% appearing a single time and 0.75% to 0.85% taken by the ten largest. Concerning this clonotype itself: Its antigen is undetermined.

Study-wide points: Reported findings indicate that, about two months after transplant, alpha-beta T cells came from several hundred expanded clones, which were derived from non-depleted graft cells.

Material: PBMCs, obtained before TCRalphabeta/CD19-depleted stem cell transplant. This receptor was identified in a girl between 2 and 10 years old with congenital amegakaryocytic thrombocytopenia, due to receive a stem cell transplant.

In nucleotides, the CDR3 is TGTGCCAGCAGCTTATCAACGACAGGGGGTCAGCCCCAGCATTTT. Its protein is CASSLSTTGGQPQHF. The chain uses TRBV7-9 and TRBJ1-5; 9 positions match TRBD1. CDR1 and CDR2 (germline): SEHNR, FQNEAQ (reference sequence). This CDR3 has 15 amino acids. The V and J ends lost 2 bases and 6 bases, in that order; junction bases with no gene match: 5.